This is a list of T cell receptor beta chains from one sample in a study of spatial heterogeneity in lung cancer. TCRdb reanalysed the 5' RACE reads using MiXCR and keeps one entry per CDR3 protein. The sample records fewer than 20,000 distinct CDR3 sequences, 15% to 20% being singletons. Sequencing was performed on PBMCs, taken at surgery. The receptors were sampled from a male donor with early-stage non-small cell lung cancer. The CDR3 runs from the conserved cysteine through the conserved F or W. Fields, in order: V gene, J gene, CDR3 protein.

v_gene: TRBV12-3/TRBV12-4; j_gene: TRBJ1-2; CDR3aa: CASSLGVESYGYTF
v_gene: TRBV20-1; j_gene: TRBJ1-2; CDR3aa: CSAREQGHYGYTF
v_gene: TRBV7-8; j_gene: TRBJ2-7; CDR3aa: CASSWTRDRGYEQYF
v_gene: TRBV20-1; j_gene: TRBJ2-7; CDR3aa: CSADGAGGAYEQYF
v_gene: TRBV13; j_gene: TRBJ2-3; CDR3aa: CASSPDRGPTDTQYF
v_gene: TRBV5-1; j_gene: TRBJ2-1; CDR3aa: CASSATGGSEQFF
v_gene: TRBV7-6; j_gene: TRBJ2-2; CDR3aa: CASSLKTLNTGELFF
v_gene: TRBV3-1; j_gene: TRBJ1-4; CDR3aa: CASSQGQGVEKLFF
v_gene: TRBV12-3/TRBV12-4; j_gene: TRBJ1-6; CDR3aa: CASSLDYLSSPLHF
v_gene: TRBV7-7; j_gene: TRBJ2-1; CDR3aa: CASSVGTGLFNEQFF
v_gene: TRBV7-6; j_gene: TRBJ2-7; CDR3aa: CASSLGRAPEQYF
v_gene: TRBV12-3/TRBV12-4; j_gene: TRBJ1-2; CDR3aa: CASSLVTNDGYTF
v_gene: TRBV19; j_gene: TRBJ2-3; CDR3aa: CASSISGGVTDTQYF
v_gene: TRBV12-5; j_gene: TRBJ2-3; CDR3aa: CASGLVMTGGADTQYF
v_gene: TRBV30; j_gene: TRBJ1-2; CDR3aa: CAWSVLAANYGYTF
v_gene: TRBV5-8; j_gene: TRBJ2-7; CDR3aa: CASSLGDSTSYEQYF
v_gene: TRBV3-1; j_gene: TRBJ1-3; CDR3aa: CASSQERVTGNTIYF
v_gene: TRBV28; j_gene: TRBJ2-1; CDR3aa: CASNRLGREGEQFF
v_gene: TRBV6-2/TRBV6-3; j_gene: TRBJ2-5; CDR3aa: CASSLPGRALVETQYF
v_gene: TRBV12-3/TRBV12-4; j_gene: TRBJ2-6; CDR3aa: CASRPGANVLTF
v_gene: TRBV6-1; j_gene: TRBJ2-3; CDR3aa: CATGARSSTDTQYF
v_gene: TRBV18; j_gene: TRBJ1-1; CDR3aa: CASSPNLFARGTEAFF
v_gene: TRBV3-1; j_gene: TRBJ2-5; CDR3aa: CASSQERETQYF
v_gene: TRBV6-5; j_gene: TRBJ2-7; CDR3aa: CASSYSWLGTYEQYF
v_gene: TRBV2; j_gene: TRBJ1-3; CDR3aa: CASTLRGGLLISGNTTYF
v_gene: TRBV20-1; j_gene: TRBJ2-7; CDR3aa: CSARAGAEQYF
v_gene: TRBV5-1; j_gene: TRBJ2-3; CDR3aa: CASSLGKSTDTQYF
v_gene: TRBV19; j_gene: TRBJ1-1; CDR3aa: CASRVGGTEAFF
v_gene: TRBV6-1; j_gene: TRBJ2-2; CDR3aa: CASSAGTLAGSTGELFF
v_gene: TRBV6-5; j_gene: TRBJ2-5; CDR3aa: CASSYSAGETQETQYF
v_gene: TRBV3-1; j_gene: TRBJ2-3; CDR3aa: CASSQGTGLAGTDTQYF
v_gene: TRBV6-5; j_gene: TRBJ2-3; CDR3aa: CASSYSSQGTQYF
v_gene: TRBV11-2; j_gene: TRBJ1-5; CDR3aa: CASSPAYNQPQHF
v_gene: TRBV7-6; j_gene: TRBJ1-5; CDR3aa: CASSSGGWENNQPQHF
v_gene: TRBV4-2; j_gene: TRBJ1-6; CDR3aa: CASSQVGALPLHF
v_gene: TRBV29-1; j_gene: TRBJ2-7; CDR3aa: CSVEDQGVDYEQYF
v_gene: TRBV30; j_gene: TRBJ2-7; CDR3aa: CAWSVLAGTEQYF
v_gene: TRBV7-9; j_gene: TRBJ2-1; CDR3aa: CASSRGQGGSEQFF
v_gene: TRBV7-9; j_gene: TRBJ2-5; CDR3aa: CASSLAGYQETQYF
v_gene: TRBV29-1; j_gene: TRBJ1-2; CDR3aa: CSVEDARDGYTF
v_gene: TRBV5-6; j_gene: TRBJ1-2; CDR3aa: CASSPDRESFVYGYTF
v_gene: TRBV7-9; j_gene: TRBJ1-1; CDR3aa: CASSSPPGGNTEAFF
v_gene: TRBV20-1; j_gene: TRBJ1-5; CDR3aa: CSARRREYSNQPQHF
v_gene: TRBV5-1; j_gene: TRBJ2-7; CDR3aa: CASSLRAGDEQYF
v_gene: TRBV12-3/TRBV12-4; j_gene: TRBJ2-1; CDR3aa: CASAAGGPYNEQFF
v_gene: TRBV6-5; j_gene: TRBJ2-7; CDR3aa: CASSYSRTGEQYF